This T cell receptor beta chain was sequenced during a study of T cell responses to AZD1222 COVID-19 vaccine. Trimming took 3 bases from V and 3 from J, leaving 15 bases between them. Germline CDR1 and CDR2: MDHEN and SYDVKM. CDR3 length: 16 residues. Some clones are missing from TCRdb's copy, which holds only in-frame ones; the method was immunoSEQ multiplex PCR. The sample has around 150,000 clones, less than 95% seen once. The TCR comes from an adult in good health. The sample here was peripheral blood, taken on day 0 of AZD1222 vaccination. V and J are TRBV28 and TRBJ1-5, with unresolved D. CDR3 sequence reads: CASSFVSGGNNQPQHF. CDR3 nucleotides: TGTGCCAGCAGTTTCGTTTCGGGAGGGAACAATCAGCCCCAGCATTTT.